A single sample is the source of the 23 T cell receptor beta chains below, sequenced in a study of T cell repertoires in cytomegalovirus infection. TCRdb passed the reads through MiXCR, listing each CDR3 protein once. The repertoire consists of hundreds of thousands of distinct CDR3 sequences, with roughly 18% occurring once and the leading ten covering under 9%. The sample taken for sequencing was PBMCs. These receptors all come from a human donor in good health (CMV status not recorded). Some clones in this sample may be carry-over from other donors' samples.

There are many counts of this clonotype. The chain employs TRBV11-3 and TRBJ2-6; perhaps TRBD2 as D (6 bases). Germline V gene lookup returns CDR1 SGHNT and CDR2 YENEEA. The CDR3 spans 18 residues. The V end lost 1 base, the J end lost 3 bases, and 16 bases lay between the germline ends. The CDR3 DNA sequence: TGTGCCAGCAGCTTAGCCGGGGGATCAAACTTTGGGGCCAACGTCCTGACTTTC. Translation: CASSLAGGSNFGANVLTF.

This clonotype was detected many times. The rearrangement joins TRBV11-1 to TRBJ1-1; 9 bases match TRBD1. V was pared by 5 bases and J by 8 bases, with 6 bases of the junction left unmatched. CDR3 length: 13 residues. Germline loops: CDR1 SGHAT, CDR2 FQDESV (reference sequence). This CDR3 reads CASSQGTGMEAFF. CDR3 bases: TGTGCCAGCAGCCAGGGGACAGGGATGGAAGCTTTCTTT.

The CDR3 DNA follows: TGCGCCAGCAGCCAAGACCCAGGCAACAATGAGCAGTTCTTC. Amino acids: CASSQDPGNNEQFF. The V call is TRBV4-3, the J call TRBJ2-1, with no clear D. The V end lost 0 bases, the J end lost 5 bases, and 8 bases lay between the germline ends. The V gene's germline CDR1 is LGHNA and CDR2 YSLEER. The CDR3 contains 14 residues.

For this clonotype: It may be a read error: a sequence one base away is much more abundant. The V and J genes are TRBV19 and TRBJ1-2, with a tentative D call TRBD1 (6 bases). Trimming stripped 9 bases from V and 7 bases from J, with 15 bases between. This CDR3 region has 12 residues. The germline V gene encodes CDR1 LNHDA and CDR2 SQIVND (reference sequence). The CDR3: CASLTGSCGYTF. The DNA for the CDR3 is TGTGCCAGCCTAACAGGGTCTTGTGGCTACACCTTC. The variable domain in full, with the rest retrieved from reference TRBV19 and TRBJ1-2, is DGGITQSPKYLFRKEGQNVTLSCEQNLNHDAMYWYRQDPGQGLRLIYYSQIVNDFQKGDIAEGYSVSREKKESFPLTVTSAQKNPTAFYLCASLTGSCGYTFGSGTRLTVV.

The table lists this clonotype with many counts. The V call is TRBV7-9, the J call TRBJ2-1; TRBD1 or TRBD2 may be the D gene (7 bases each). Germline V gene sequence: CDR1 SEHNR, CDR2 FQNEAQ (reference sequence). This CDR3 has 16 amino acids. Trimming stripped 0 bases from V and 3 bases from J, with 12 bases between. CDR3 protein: CASSLASGGDYNEQFF. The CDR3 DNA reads TGTGCCAGCAGCTTAGCGTCAGGGGGGGACTACAATGAGCAGTTCTTC. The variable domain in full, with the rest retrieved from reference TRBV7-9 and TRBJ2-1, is DTGVSQNPRHKITKRGQNVTFRCDPISEHNRLYWYRQTLGQGPEFLTYFQNEAQLEKSRLLSDRFSAERPKGSFSTLEIQRTEQGDSAMYLCASSLASGGDYNEQFFGPGTRLTVL.

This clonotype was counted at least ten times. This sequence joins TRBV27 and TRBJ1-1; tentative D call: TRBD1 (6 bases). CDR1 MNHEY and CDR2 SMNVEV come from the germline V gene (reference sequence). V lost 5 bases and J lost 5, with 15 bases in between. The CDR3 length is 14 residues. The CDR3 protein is CASSPTGMGTEAFF. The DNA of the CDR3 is TGTGCCAGCAGTCCAACAGGGATGGGGACTGAAGCTTTCTTT.

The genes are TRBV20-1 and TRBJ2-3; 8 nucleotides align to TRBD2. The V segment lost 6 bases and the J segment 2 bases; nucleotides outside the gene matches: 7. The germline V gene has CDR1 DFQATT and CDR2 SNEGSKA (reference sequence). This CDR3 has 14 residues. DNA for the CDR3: TGCAGTGCCCCAGCGGGAGCCGCCACAGATACGCAGTATTTT. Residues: CSAPAGAATDTQYF.

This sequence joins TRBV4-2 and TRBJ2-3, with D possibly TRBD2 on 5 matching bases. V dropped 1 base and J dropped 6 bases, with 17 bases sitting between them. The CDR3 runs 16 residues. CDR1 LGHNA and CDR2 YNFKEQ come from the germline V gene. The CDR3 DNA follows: TGTGCCAGCAGCCAAGCAGGTAGCGAACATAGGGATACGCAGTATTTT. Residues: CASSQAGSEHRDTQYF.

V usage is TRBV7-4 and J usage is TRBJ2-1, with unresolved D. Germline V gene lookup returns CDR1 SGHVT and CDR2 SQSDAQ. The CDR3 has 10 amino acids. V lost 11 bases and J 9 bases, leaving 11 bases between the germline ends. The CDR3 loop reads CAPWYGEQFF. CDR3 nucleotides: TGTGCCCCGTGGTATGGTGAGCAGTTCTTC. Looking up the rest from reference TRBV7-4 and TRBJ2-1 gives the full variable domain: GAGVSQSPRYKVAKRGRDVALRCDSISGHVTLYWYRQTLGQGSEVLTYSQSDAQRDKSGRPSGRFSAERPERSVSTLKIQRTEQGDSAVYLCAPWYGEQFFGPGTRLTVL.

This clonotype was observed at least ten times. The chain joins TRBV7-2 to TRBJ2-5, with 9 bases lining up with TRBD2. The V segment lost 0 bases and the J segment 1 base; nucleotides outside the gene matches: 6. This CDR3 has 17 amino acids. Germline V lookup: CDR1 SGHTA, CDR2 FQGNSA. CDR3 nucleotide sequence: TGTGCCAGCAGCTTAGCGCGCGCGGGGGGGTTCCAAGAGACCCAGTACTTC. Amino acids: CASSLARAGGFQETQYF.

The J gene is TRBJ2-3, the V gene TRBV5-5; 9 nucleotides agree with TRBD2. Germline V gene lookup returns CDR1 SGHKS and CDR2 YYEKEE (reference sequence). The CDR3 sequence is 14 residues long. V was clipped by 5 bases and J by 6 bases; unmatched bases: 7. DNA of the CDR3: TGTGCCAGCAGAAGAGCGGGAGGAGCGGATACGCAGTATTTT. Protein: CASRRAGGADTQYF.

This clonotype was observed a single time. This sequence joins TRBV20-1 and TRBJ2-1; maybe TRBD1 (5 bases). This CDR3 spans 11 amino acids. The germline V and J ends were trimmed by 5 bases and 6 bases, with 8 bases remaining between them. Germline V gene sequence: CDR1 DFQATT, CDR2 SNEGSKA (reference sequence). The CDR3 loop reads CSAVQGNEQFF. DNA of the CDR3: TGCAGTGCTGTTCAGGGCAATGAGCAGTTCTTC.

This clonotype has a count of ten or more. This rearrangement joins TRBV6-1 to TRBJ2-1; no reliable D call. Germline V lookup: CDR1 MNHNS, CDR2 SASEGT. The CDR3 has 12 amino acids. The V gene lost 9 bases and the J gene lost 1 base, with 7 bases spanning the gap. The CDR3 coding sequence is TGTGCCAGTGAGAGGTCCTACAATGAGCAGTTCTTC. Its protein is CASERSYNEQFF.

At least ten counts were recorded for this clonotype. CDR3 sequence (DNA): TGTGCCAGTATTGGGAACACAGATACGCAGTATTTT. As protein: CASIGNTDTQYF. The chain combines TRBV19 with TRBJ2-3, with no clear D. V was cut by 7 bases and J by 2 bases, with 7 bases left in between. The CDR3 consists of 12 residues. Germline V gene data show CDR1 as LNHDA and CDR2 as SQIVND (reference sequence).

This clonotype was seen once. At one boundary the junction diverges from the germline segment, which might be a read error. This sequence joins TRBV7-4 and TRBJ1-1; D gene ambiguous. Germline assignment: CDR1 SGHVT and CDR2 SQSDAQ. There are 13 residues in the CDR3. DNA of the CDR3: TGTGCCGGCAGCTTAGGGAGTAACACTGAAGCTTTCTTT. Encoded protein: CAGSLGSNTEAFF.

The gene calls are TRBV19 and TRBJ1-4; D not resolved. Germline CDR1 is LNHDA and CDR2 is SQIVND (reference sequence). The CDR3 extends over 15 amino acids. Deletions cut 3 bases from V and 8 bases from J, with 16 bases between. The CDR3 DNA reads TGTGCCAGTAGTATTCGACATCACGAGAGAGAAAAACTGTTTTTT. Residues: CASSIRHHEREKLFF.

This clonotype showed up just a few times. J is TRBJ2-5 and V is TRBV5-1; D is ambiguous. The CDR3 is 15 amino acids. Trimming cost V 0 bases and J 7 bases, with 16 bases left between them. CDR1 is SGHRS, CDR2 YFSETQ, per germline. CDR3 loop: CASSLAQASSGTQYF. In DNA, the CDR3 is TGCGCCAGCAGCTTGGCCCAAGCGTCTTCTGGGACCCAGTACTTC. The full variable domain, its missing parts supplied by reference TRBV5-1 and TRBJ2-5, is KAGVTQTPRYLIKTRGQQVTLSCSPISGHRSVSWYQQTPGQGLQFLFEYFSETQRNKGNFPGRFSGRQFSNSRSEMNVSTLELGDSALYLCASSLAQASSGTQYFGPGTRLLVL.

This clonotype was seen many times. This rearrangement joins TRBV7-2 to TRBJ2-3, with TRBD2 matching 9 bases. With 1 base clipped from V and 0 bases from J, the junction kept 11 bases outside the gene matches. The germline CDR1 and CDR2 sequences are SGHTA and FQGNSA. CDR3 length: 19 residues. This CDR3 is CASSLEPTRLAESTDTQYF. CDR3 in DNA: TGTGCCAGCAGCTTAGAACCCACCCGACTAGCGGAGAGCACAGATACGCAGTATTTT.

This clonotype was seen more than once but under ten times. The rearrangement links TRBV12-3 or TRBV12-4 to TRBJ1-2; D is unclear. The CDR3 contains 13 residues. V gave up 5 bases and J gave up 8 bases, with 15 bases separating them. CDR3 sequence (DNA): TGTGCCAGCAGTCTCCCGGCCCGCCTGGGCTACACCTTC. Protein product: CASSLPARLGYTF.

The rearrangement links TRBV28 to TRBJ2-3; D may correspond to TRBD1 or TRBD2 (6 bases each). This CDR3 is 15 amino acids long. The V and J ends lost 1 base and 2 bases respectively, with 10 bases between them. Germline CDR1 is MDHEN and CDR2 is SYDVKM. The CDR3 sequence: CASSLYREDTDTQYF. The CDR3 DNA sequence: TGTGCCAGCAGTTTATACAGGGAGGACACAGATACGCAGTATTTT.

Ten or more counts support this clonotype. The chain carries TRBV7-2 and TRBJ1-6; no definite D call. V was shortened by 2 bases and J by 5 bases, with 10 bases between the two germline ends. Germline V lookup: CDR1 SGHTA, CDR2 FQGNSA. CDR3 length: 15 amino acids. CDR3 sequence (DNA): TGTGCCAGCAGCTTATATGGGCCCGATAATTCACCCCTCCACTTT. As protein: CASSLYGPDNSPLHF.

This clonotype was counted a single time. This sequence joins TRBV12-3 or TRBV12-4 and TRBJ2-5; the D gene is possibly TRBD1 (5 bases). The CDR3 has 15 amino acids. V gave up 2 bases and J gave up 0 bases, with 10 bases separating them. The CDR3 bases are TGTGCCAGCAGTTTATCAGACAGCCACCAAGAGACCCAGTACTTC. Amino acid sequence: CASSLSDSHQETQYF.

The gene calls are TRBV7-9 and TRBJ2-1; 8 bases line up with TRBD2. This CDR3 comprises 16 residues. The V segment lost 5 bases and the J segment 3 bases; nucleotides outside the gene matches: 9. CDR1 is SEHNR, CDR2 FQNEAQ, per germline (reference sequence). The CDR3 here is CASSPPAGGLYNEQFF. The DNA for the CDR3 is TGTGCCAGCAGCCCCCCGGCGGGAGGTCTCTACAATGAGCAGTTCTTC.